The source of this TCR beta chain is a study of blood T cells in healthy people across ages (dated by TCRdb to about 2015). Context from the whole study: Template switching captured roughly one uniquely barcoded TCR beta cDNA molecule per two T cells in model experiments. The study analyzed two additional independent replicas of 1 million unique cDNA reads from the same blood draw for two donors, one aged 18 to 29 and one aged 80 or older. To avoid experimental bias, donors of different ages were spread randomly across the sequencing lanes. Age-related changes in TCR beta repertoire diversity were measured in the study by deep sequencing normalized with unique cDNA molecular identifiers. Donors were grouped into four age groups: young (average about 15 years), middle-aged (approximately 41), aged (approximately 67) and long-lived (about 82).

Points the paper makes about the study in general: Compared with the aged group, the long-lived group had more naive CD4+ T cells, fewer expanded clones and increased TCR diversity, a pattern suggesting age selection. Because profiling used bulk unsorted PBMCs, naive and antigen-experienced compartments could not be compared conclusively. Observed TCR beta diversity correlated strongly with the percentage of naive T cells measured by flow cytometry. The CMV infection status of donors was not known, potentially confounding age-related changes in expanded clonotypes. Estimates of total diversity based on one million sequenced T cells were considered lower bounds and underestimates. Observed TCR beta diversity per million T cells fell roughly linearly with age, and a significant reduction was already apparent by age around 44.

Systemically healthy Caucasian individuals from Russia, some 38 in total and aged roughly 6 to 100 years, were included as donors. Ten milliliters of peripheral blood were drawn from each donor into EDTA-treated Vacutainer tubes. Ficoll-Paque density-gradient centrifugation was used to isolate PBMCs, with at least 6.5 million per sample. Total RNA, at least 6 micrograms per sample, was extracted from PBMCs with Trizol reagent. The percentages of naive CD45RAhigh/CD27high T cells were determined by flow cytometry on a PBMC aliquot from every donor. As to this clonotype: What this receptor recognizes is not known. Base qualities are not recorded, but no much larger clone differs from it by a single base.

Library preparation used 5' RACE. The sample was run on an Illumina HiSeq 2500. A second roughly 7 to 12 cycle PCR used a sample-barcoded 5' primer and a J-beta primer mix. A template-switch 5' adaptor carrying 12 random nucleotides introduced a unique molecular identifier onto each TCR beta cDNA molecule. Each sample yielded at least 3 million CDR3-containing paired-end reads. All of the RNA was converted into first-strand cDNA using the Mint cDNA synthesis kit, with a TRBC-specific oligonucleotide serving as the primer. Following uracil-DNA glycosylase treatment, a first 18-cycle PCR with universal primers M1SS and BC2_uni_R was performed on all cDNA. The authors' analysis ran thus. For normalization, 1 million high-quality reads were randomly selected from each sample, with every read carrying a distinct molecular identifier. Reads sharing molecular identifiers were discarded rather than binned into consensus sequences. MiTCR, set to a Q25 quality threshold and the strictest error-elimination algorithm, was used for CDR3 identification, clonotype clustering and error correction. A nonparametric unseen species model with Euler transformation was used to estimate a lower bound on total TCR beta diversity. The public sequencing data were trimmed at Q25 with fastp and processed into clonotypes with MiXCR by TCRdb, which kept only in-frame beta chains. Under each unique CDR3 protein, matching rows form one entry showing the most common genes and DNA. Clone size and V and J calls follow TCRdb, not the original study. The sample table holds roughly 1.6 million distinct CDR3 sequences, of which roughly a third were seen once. The ten largest make up around 10% of the sample.

The cysteine opens and the phenylalanine closes a CDR3 of 13 amino acids. Solely the CDR3 DNA is kept, with 39 bases framed from the first base. V is pared back by 6 bases and J by 5 bases, with 13 bases lying between the germline termini. In the germline V gene, CDR1 corresponds to MNHNS and CDR2 to SASEGT. This receptor was identified in a woman aged 25-40 years in good health. The sequence is built from TRBV6-1 and TRBJ2-5; the D segment could be TRBD2, given 5 matching bases. The material sequenced was blood. The bases are TGTGCCAGCAGACCCGGGGTAGGCGAGACCCAGTACTTC. It codes for CASRPGVGETQYF.